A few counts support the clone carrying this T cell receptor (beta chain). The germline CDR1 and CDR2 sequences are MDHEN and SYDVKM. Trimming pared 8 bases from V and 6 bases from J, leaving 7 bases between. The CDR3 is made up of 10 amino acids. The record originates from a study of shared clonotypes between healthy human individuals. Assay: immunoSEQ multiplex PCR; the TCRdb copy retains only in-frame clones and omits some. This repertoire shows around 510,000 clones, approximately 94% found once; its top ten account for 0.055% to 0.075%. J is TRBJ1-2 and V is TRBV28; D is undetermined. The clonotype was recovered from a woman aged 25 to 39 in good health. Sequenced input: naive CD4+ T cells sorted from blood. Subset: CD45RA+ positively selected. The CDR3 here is CASFSDGYTF. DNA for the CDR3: TGTGCCAGCTTTAGCGATGGCTACACCTTC.